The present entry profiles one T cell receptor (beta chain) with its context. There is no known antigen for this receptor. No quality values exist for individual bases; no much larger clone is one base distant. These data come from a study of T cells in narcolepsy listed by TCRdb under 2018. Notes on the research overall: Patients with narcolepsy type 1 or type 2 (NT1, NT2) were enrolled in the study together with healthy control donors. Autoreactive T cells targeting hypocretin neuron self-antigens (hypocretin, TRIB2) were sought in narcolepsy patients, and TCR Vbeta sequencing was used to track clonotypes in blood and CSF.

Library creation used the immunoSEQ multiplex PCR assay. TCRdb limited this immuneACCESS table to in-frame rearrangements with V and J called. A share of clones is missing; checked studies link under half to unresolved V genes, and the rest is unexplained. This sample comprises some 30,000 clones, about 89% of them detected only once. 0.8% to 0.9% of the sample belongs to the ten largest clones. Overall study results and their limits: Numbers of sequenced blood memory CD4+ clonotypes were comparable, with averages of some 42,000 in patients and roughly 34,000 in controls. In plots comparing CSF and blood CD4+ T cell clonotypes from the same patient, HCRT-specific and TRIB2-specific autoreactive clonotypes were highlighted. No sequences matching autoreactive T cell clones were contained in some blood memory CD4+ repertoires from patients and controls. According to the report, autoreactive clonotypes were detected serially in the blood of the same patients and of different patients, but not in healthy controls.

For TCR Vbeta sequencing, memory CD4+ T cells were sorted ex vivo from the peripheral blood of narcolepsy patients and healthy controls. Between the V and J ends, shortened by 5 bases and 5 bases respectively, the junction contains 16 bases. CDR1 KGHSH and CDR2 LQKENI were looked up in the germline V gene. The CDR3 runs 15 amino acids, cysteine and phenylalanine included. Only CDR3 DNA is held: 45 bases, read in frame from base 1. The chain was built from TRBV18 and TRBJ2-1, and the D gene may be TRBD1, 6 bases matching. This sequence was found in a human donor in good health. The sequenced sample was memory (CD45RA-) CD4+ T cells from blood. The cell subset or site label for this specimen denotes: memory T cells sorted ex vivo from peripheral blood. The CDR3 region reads CASSSRPTGDNEQFF. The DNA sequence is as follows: TGTGCCAGCTCAAGCCGCCCGACAGGAGACAATGAGCAGTTCTTC.